These T cell receptor beta chains were read from a single sample in a study of sequential checkpoint blockade in melanoma. The table came from immunoSEQ multiplex PCR; TCRdb's copy has only in-frame clones and leaves some out. The sample consists of several thousand clones, around a sixth of them appearing once. The sample consisted of tumor tissue (inferred from file names), taken from a patient given nivolumab and ipilimumab in sequence. These receptors all come from a human donor with melanoma. CDR3s include the opening cysteine and the closing phenylalanine or tryptophan. Each record gives: V gene, clone size, D gene, J gene, CDR3 DNA, CDR3 protein. A D gene is named only where the DNA matches it firmly. Expanded clones are given a class, and other clones once, few, many or no size at all.

V: TRBV5-1
size: few
D: -
J: TRBJ2-7
DNA: TGCGCCAGCAGCTTGGGTCTTAGTGTGTACGAGCAGTACTTC
CDR3: CASSLGLSVYEQYF

V: TRBV4-1
size: few
D: -
J: TRBJ2-7
DNA: TGCGCCAGCAGCCCAGTTGGAGACTACGAGCAGTACTTC
CDR3: CASSPVGDYEQYF

V: TRBV5-1
size: -
D: TRBD2
J: TRBJ2-1
DNA: TGCGCCAGCAGCTTGGGTCTTAGCGGGGGGGCGAGTTCCTACAATGAGCAGTTCTTC
CDR3: CASSLGLSGGASSYNEQFF

V: TRBV11-3
size: -
D: -
J: TRBJ1-6
DNA: TGTGCCAGCAGCGGAGGGCGGAGTCCTGGGGTCAACCTCCACTTT
CDR3: CASSGGRSPGVNLHF

V: TRBV4-1
size: large
D: -
J: TRBJ1-4
DNA: TGCGCCAGCAGATTCCGACAGACAACTAATGAAAAACTGTTTTTT
CDR3: CASRFRQTTNEKLFF

V: TRBV15
size: few
D: -
J: TRBJ2-5
DNA: TGTGCCACCAGCAGAGCTAGAACTCAAGAGACCCAGTACTTC
CDR3: CATSRARTQETQYF

V: TRBV28
size: few
D: TRBD2
J: TRBJ2-4
DNA: TGTGCCAGCCTGGGGGGGGTCTTGCTAGCCAAAAACATTCAGTACTTC
CDR3: CASLGGVLLAKNIQYF

V: TRBV30
size: -
D: -
J: TRBJ2-1
DNA: TGTGCCTGGAGTATATACGGGAGCTCCTACAATGAGCAGTTCTTC
CDR3: CAWSIYGSSYNEQFF

V: TRBV9
size: few
D: TRBD1
J: TRBJ2-5
DNA: TGTGCCAGCAGCCCCCAGGGGGTAGAGACCCAGTACTTC
CDR3: CASSPQGVETQYF

V: TRBV28
size: -
D: -
J: TRBJ2-3
DNA: TGTGCCAGCACCTCTCCCCCGGATACGCAGTATTTT
CDR3: CASTSPPDTQYF

V: TRBV7-6
size: -
D: TRBD2
J: TRBJ2-3
DNA: TGTGCCAGCAGACTTACGATAGCGGGGGGGCCAGCAGATACGCAGTATTTT
CDR3: CASRLTIAGGPADTQYF

V: TRBV5-1
size: -
D: TRBD2
J: TRBJ2-1
DNA: TGCGCCAGCAGCGGAGGGACTAGCGGGGGGTACTCCTACAATGAGCAGTTCTTC
CDR3: CASSGGTSGGYSYNEQFF

V: TRBV25-1
size: -
D: -
J: TRBJ1-5
DNA: TGTGCCAGCAGTGATTTGACAGTTTCGCAGCCCCAGCATTTT
CDR3: CASSDLTVSQPQHF

V: TRBV28
size: few
D: -
J: TRBJ1-4
DNA: TGTGCCAGCAGTTATACTAATGAAAAACTGTTTTTT
CDR3: CASSYTNEKLFF

V: TRBV6-8
size: -
D: TRBD1
J: TRBJ1-1
DNA: TGTGCCAGCAGTTCAAAACGCAGGCCTACCAGGGGGACTGAAGCTTTCTTT
CDR3: CASSSKRRPTRGTEAFF

V: TRBV15
size: few
D: TRBD2
J: TRBJ2-3
DNA: TGTGCCACCAGCAGAGATCGCGGCGGGGGGGCTCTTACAGATACGCAGTATTTT
CDR3: CATSRDRGGGALTDTQYF

V: TRBV6-8
size: medium-sized
D: TRBD1
J: TRBJ1-1
DNA: TGTGCCAGCAGTGGACAGGGCTCGAGTACTGAAGCTTTCTTT
CDR3: CASSGQGSSTEAFF

V: TRBV11-3
size: many
D: -
J: TRBJ1-1
DNA: TGTGCCAGCAGCTTGGGGGGTCGGGGACGGAGGCCTGAAGCTTTCTTT
CDR3: CASSLGGRGRRPEAFF

V: TRBV19
size: -
D: -
J: TRBJ1-6
DNA: TGTGCCAGTAACGAGGGCTCGAATTCACCCCTCCACTTT
CDR3: CASNEGSNSPLHF

V: TRBV9
size: many
D: -
J: TRBJ2-5
DNA: TGTGCCAGCAGCTTTGGGGGGCAGGGGACCCAGTACTTC
CDR3: CASSFGGQGTQYF

V: TRBV18
size: once
D: -
J: TRBJ1-4
DNA: TGTGCCAGCTCACCAGATGGGCAGAATGAAAAACTGTTTTTT
CDR3: CASSPDGQNEKLFF

V: TRBV11-3
size: many
D: -
J: TRBJ2-1
DNA: TGTGCCAGCTCCCGTAGTAGCGAGAACAATGAGCAGTTCTTC
CDR3: CASSRSSENNEQFF

V: TRBV11-3
size: medium-sized
D: -
J: TRBJ1-1
DNA: TGTGCCAGCAGTTATGGGACACAGAACACTGAAGCTTTCTTT
CDR3: CASSYGTQNTEAFF

V: TRBV5-1
size: -
D: -
J: TRBJ1-3
DNA: TGCGCCAGCAGCGCACGCACAGGGTTTGGAAACACCATATATTTT
CDR3: CASSARTGFGNTIYF

V: TRBV30
size: -
D: -
J: TRBJ1-3
DNA: TGTGCCTGGAGTAGGATCTCTGGAAACACCATATATTTT
CDR3: CAWSRISGNTIYF

V: TRBV6-8
size: medium-sized
D: TRBD1
J: TRBJ1-5
DNA: TGTGCCACCACCTTGGGACAGGGCTCGTGGCCCCAGCATTTT
CDR3: CATTLGQGSWPQHF

V: TRBV28
size: few
D: TRBD1
J: TRBJ1-4
DNA: TGTGCCAGCAGTACGTCCGGGACAGGGAGTGAAAAACTGTTTTTT
CDR3: CASSTSGTGSEKLFF

V: TRBV6-8
size: medium-sized
D: -
J: TRBJ1-1
DNA: TGTGCCAGCAGTGACCTAATGGGAGAAGCTTTCTTT
CDR3: CASSDLMGEAFF